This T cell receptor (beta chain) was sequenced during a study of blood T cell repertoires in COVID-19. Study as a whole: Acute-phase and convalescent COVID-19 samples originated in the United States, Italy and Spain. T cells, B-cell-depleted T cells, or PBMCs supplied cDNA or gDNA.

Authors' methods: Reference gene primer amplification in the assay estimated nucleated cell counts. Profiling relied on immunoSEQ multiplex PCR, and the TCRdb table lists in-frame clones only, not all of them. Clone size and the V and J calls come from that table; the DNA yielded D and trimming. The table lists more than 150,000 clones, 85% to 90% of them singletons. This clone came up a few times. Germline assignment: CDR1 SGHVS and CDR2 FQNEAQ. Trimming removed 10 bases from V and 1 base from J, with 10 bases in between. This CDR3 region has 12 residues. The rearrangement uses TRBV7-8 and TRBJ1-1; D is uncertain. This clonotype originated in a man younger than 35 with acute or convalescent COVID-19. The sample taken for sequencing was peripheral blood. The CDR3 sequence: CATQRGNTEAFF. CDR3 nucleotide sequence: TGTGCCACCCAACGGGGGAACACTGAAGCTTTCTTT.